Listed below are T cell receptor beta chains from one sample, sequenced in a study of T cell repertoires in cytomegalovirus infection. TCRdb fed the reads into MiXCR, producing one record per CDR3 protein. The data contain 570,000 or so distinct CDR3 sequences, about 39% of them seen just once; the ten biggest clones take up around 48%. Their target antigens are unknown. The input for sequencing was cultured PBMCs, taken from culture after CMV antigen stimulation. These receptors all stem from a human donor in good health (CMV status not recorded). Some clones in this sample may be carry-over from other donors' samples. The CDR3 runs from the conserved cysteine through the conserved F or W. A D gene is named only where the DNA matches it firmly. A row's size may be missing; if present it is once, few, many or a size class.

>many|.|TRBV7-2|TRBJ1-2
TGTGCCAGCAGTCCCGGGCCGGGGGGCTACACCTTC
CASSPGPGGYTF
>few|.|TRBV7-2|TRBJ1-6
TGTGCCAGCAGCTCCACGGGGGGGGAGAATTCACCCCTCCACTTT
CASSSTGGENSPLHF
>many|TRBD2|TRBV4-2|TRBJ2-7
TGTGCCAGCAGCCAAGGTCGCAGCGGGGCCTACGAGCAGTACTTC
CASSQGRSGAYEQYF
>few|.|TRBV7-2|TRBJ2-5
TGTGCCAGCAGCTTATCCAGCCGGGGGACCCAGTACTTC
CASSLSSRGTQYF
>.|TRBD2|TRBV6-2/TRBV6-3|TRBJ2-1
TGTGCCAGCAGGGTGGCGGGAGGGCCCTCGAATGAGCAGTTCTTC
CASRVAGGPSNEQFF
>.|.|TRBV18|TRBJ1-6
TGTGCCAGCTCTCCCCTCGGGCAGTATAATTCACCCCTCCACTTT
CASSPLGQYNSPLHF
>few|TRBD1|TRBV6-2/TRBV6-3|TRBJ1-1
TGTGCCAGCATCCAGGGGGCAGGGGAAGCTTTCTTT
CASIQGAGEAFF
>few|.|TRBV7-8|TRBJ2-1
TGTGCCAGCAGCTGGGGCCCAAGGGGAGAGCAGTTCTTC
CASSWGPRGEQFF
>.|.|TRBV7-2|TRBJ2-3
TGTGCCAGCAGCTTCATGGGCGGGTACACAGATACGCAGTATTTT
CASSFMGGYTDTQYF
>few|.|TRBV7-2|TRBJ2-3
TGTGCAGGAGCGTCGAGGTCGCCAGATACGCAGTATTTT
CAGASRSPDTQYF
>.|TRBD2|TRBV3-1|TRBJ2-7
TGTGCCAGCAGCCAAGGACTAGCGTCCGAGCAGTACTTC
CASSQGLASEQYF
>.|.|TRBV3-1|TRBJ1-1
TGTGCCAGCAGCCGTCCCCTCAGGAGGGGATACACTGAAGCTTTCTTT
CASSRPLRRGYTEAFF
>.|TRBD1|TRBV12-3/TRBV12-4|TRBJ1-2
TGTGCCAGCAGTTTTGGCAGGGGGGACTATGGCTACACCTTC
CASSFGRGDYGYTF
>.|TRBD2|TRBV2|TRBJ2-1
TGTGCCAGCAGTGAGAGCGGGGAGGTCTACAATGAGCAGTTCTTC
CASSESGEVYNEQFF
>.|.|TRBV15|TRBJ1-6
TGTGCCACCAGCAGAGACAGGGGATCCTATAATTCACCCCTCCACTTT
CATSRDRGSYNSPLHF
>.|.|TRBV5-4|TRBJ1-1
TGTGCCAGCAGCGGGTCACGGGGCGGCACTGAAGCTTTCTTT
CASSGSRGGTEAFF
>.|TRBD1|TRBV25-1|TRBJ1-2
TGTGCCAGCAGTGGAGAAACCCGGGACAGGGAGCATGGCTACACCTTC
CASSGETRDREHGYTF
>.|.|TRBV7-2|TRBJ1-5
TGTGCCAGCAGCTTAGGGGGGGGAGCAGGCCACAATCAGCCCCAGCATTTT
CASSLGGGAGHNQPQHF
>.|.|TRBV28|TRBJ1-2
TGTGCCAGCAGTCTTCGGGGGGCACATGGCTACACCTTC
CASSLRGAHGYTF
>.|TRBD1|TRBV6-1|TRBJ2-7
TGTGCCAGCAGTGAAATGGGACAGACCTACGAGCAGTACTTC
CASSEMGQTYEQYF
>.|TRBD1|TRBV6-6|TRBJ1-5
TGTGCCACCAAGGGACAGGGGGAAGGTCAGCCCCAGCATTTT
CATKGQGEGQPQHF
>.|.|TRBV7-6|TRBJ2-3
TGTGCCAGCAGCTCCCCCGGGGTCACTAGCACAGATACGCAGTATTTT
CASSSPGVTSTDTQYF
>.|.|TRBV6-1|TRBJ2-7
TGTGCCAGCAGCCCCCGGCCCCACGAGCAGTACTTC
CASSPRPHEQYF
>once|.|TRBV6-2/TRBV6-3|TRBJ2-4
TGTGCCAGCAGTTACCAGCCGGGGATGATTCAGTACTTC
CASSYQPGMIQYF
>.|TRBD1|TRBV27|TRBJ2-3
TGTGCCAGCAGACGGGACAGCGCTTATTCGGCCCCAGATACGCAGTATTTT
CASRRDSAYSAPDTQYF
>.|.|TRBV28|TRBJ2-5
TGTGCCAGCAGTTTATATCAGGGAAGGTGGGAGACCCAGTACTTC
CASSLYQGRWETQYF
>.|.|TRBV6-2/TRBV6-3|TRBJ2-3
TGTGCCAGCAGCCCACGGGGAGATTGGGCCGATGATACGCAGTATTTT
CASSPRGDWADDTQYF
>few|.|TRBV11-2|TRBJ2-7
TGTGCCAGCAGCTTTCTTTCCGGGAGCGGCTACGAGCAGTACTTC
CASSFLSGSGYEQYF
>.|.|TRBV10-3|TRBJ1-2
TGTGCCATCAGGGCGGACAGCGATGGCTACACCTTC
CAIRADSDGYTF
>.|TRBD2|TRBV4-1|TRBJ2-3
TGCGCCAGCAGCCAAGGGACAGCGGGAGGTACAGATACGCAGTATTTT
CASSQGTAGGTDTQYF
>.|TRBD2|TRBV4-3|TRBJ2-3
TGCGCCAGCAGCCAAGAGACCGGGGGGACTAGCGGGAGGCTCGGCACAGATACGCAGTATTTT
CASSQETGGTSGRLGTDTQYF
>.|TRBD2|TRBV7-2|TRBJ2-7
TGTGCCAGCAGCTCAGCGCCTAGCGGGAGTGGGTACGAGCAGTACTTC
CASSSAPSGSGYEQYF